The 8 T cell receptor beta chains below come from one sample, sequenced in a study of shared clonotypes between healthy human individuals (dated by TCRdb to between 2020 and 2021). Library method: the immunoSEQ multiplex PCR assay. What TCRdb holds here is the immuneACCESS table cut down to in-frame rearrangements. Part of the clones is not present; checked against another copy, under half of the missing clones reflect an unresolved V gene, and the others are unexplained. The sample contains under 1,100,000 clones, more than 75% of them found a single time. Of the sample, around 0.61% falls within the top ten clones. Sequenced input: memory CD4+ T cells from PBMCs. The label giving this sample's cell subset or site can be read as: CD45RA-negative fraction. These receptors all stem from a young man in good health. Some clones in this sample may be carry-over from other donors' samples.

The gene calls are TRBV6-4 and TRBJ2-3; D perhaps matches TRBD2 (6 bases). The V end lost 5 bases, the J end lost 1 base, and 13 bases lay between the germline ends. Germline V CDR1 and CDR2: MRHNA, SNTAGT. This CDR3 is built from 15 residues. The CDR3 sequence: CASSPSGSGTDTQYF. The DNA for the CDR3 is TGTGCCAGCAGTCCTTCCGGGAGCGGCACAGATACGCAGTATTTT.

This clone turned up a few times. This rearrangement joins TRBV15 to TRBJ2-5; D may be TRBD2 (5 bases). The CDR3 extends over 15 amino acids. CDR1 is LNHNV and CDR2 is YYDKDF in the germline V gene (reference sequence). V was pared by 5 bases and J by 0 bases, with 13 bases between. CDR3 DNA: TGTGCCACCAGCTCAATGAGGGCGTACCAAGAGACCCAGTACTTC. This translates into CATSSMRAYQETQYF.

This clone has only one observation. V usage is TRBV5-6 and J usage is TRBJ2-7, with 9 bases matching TRBD1. V gave up 4 bases and J gave up 2 bases; unmatched junction bases: 7. This CDR3 contains 15 residues. Germline V gives CDR1 SGHDT, CDR2 YYEEEE. The CDR3 protein is CASSLNRGLTYEQYF. The CDR3 bases are TGTGCCAGCAGCCTCAACAGGGGGCTTACCTACGAGCAGTACTTC.

The chain uses TRBV7-9 and TRBJ1-4, with unresolved D. The CDR3 is 13 amino acids. CDR1 is SEHNR, CDR2 FQNEAQ, per germline (reference sequence). Trimming pared 1 base from V and 8 bases from J, leaving 8 bases between. The CDR3 DNA is TGTGCCAGCAGCTTAGTACCTCCGGAAAAACTGTTTTTT. This sequence encodes CASSLVPPEKLFF.

The sample holds one count of this clone. The chain carries TRBV4-2 and TRBJ2-3; TRBD1 agrees at 10 bases. Trimming took 1 base from V and 5 from J; bases not matched to a gene: 6. The CDR3 is 16 amino acids. Germline V gene data show CDR1 as LGHNA and CDR2 as YNFKEQ. This chain's CDR3 is CASSQGDRGREDTQYF. CDR3 DNA: TGTGCCAGCAGCCAAGGGGACAGGGGCCGCGAAGATACGCAGTATTTT.

This chain links TRBV7-2 with TRBJ2-5; D gene unclear. From germline, CDR1 is SGHTA and CDR2 FQGNSA. The CDR3 contains 15 residues. The V gene lost 4 bases and the J gene lost 5 bases, with 17 bases spanning the gap. CDR3 in amino acids: CASSSRLPSAETQYF. The CDR3 DNA reads TGTGCCAGCAGCTCCAGACTTCCCTCTGCGGAGACCCAGTACTTC.

There are a few counts of this clone. The gene calls are TRBV4-2 and TRBJ2-1, with D tentatively TRBD1 (6 bases). The CDR3 runs to 13 residues. CDR1 and CDR2 from the germline V gene are LGHNA and YNFKEQ. Trimming took off 1 base at V and 15 bases at J, with 16 bases between the two ends. CDR3 nucleotide sequence: TGTGCCAGCAGCCAAGGAAAGACAGGCCTGGGGTTCTTC. Encoded protein: CASSQGKTGLGFF.

This clone showed up many times. The genes are TRBV7-3 and TRBJ2-2; D not certain. The CDR3 has 13 amino acids. The ends were cut back, 2 bases at V and 6 bases at J, with 7 bases in the middle. Germline loops: CDR1 SGHTA, CDR2 FQGTGA. CDR3 in DNA: TGTGCCAGCAGCTTAGAATCTTCCGGGGAGCTGTTTTTT. Its protein is CASSLESSGELFF.